The 14 T cell receptor beta chains below all came from one sample that was sequenced in a study of CD8+ T cells in alopecia areata. Reverse transcribed after extraction, RNA yielded cDNA as the sequencing template. TCRdb keeps only in-frame clones here, not all; method: immunoSEQ multiplex PCR. The table includes over 120,000 clones, about 56% detected once. As for treatment: oral pan-JAK inhibitor, 5-10 mg twice daily. The specimen was CD8+ T cells sorted from blood, collected at week 4, from a patient treated with tofacitinib. The receptors come from a human donor with alopecia areata.

The V call is TRBV5-4, the J call TRBJ1-2; no clear D gene. Germline CDR1 and CDR2: SGHNT and YYREEE (reference sequence). V was clipped by 4 bases and J by 3 bases, with 13 bases between them. This CDR3 is built from 14 residues. The CDR3 region is CASSISALDYGYTF. CDR3 bases: TGTGCCAGCAGCATCTCGGCTTTAGACTATGGCTACACCTTC.

The J gene is TRBJ2-3, the V gene TRBV30; D uncertain. Deletions cut 4 bases from V and 5 bases from J, with 10 bases between. From germline, CDR1 is GTSNPN and CDR2 SVGIG (reference sequence). The CDR3 contains 12 residues. As DNA, the CDR3 is TGTGCCTGGATCGCTGATGTAGATACGCAGTATTTT. This translates into CAWIADVDTQYF.

V gene TRBV19 combines with J gene TRBJ1-5; D might be TRBD1 (5 bases). Germline values: CDR1 LNHDA, CDR2 SQIVND (reference sequence). V lost 3 bases to trimming and J lost 4 bases, with 13 bases between them. This CDR3 is 15 amino acids long. This chain's CDR3 is CASSIALTANQPQHF. The CDR3 nucleotides read TGTGCCAGTAGTATCGCTTTGACAGCTAATCAGCCCCAGCATTTT. Full variable domain (missing parts from reference TRBV19 and TRBJ1-5): DGGITQSPKYLFRKEGQNVTLSCEQNLNHDAMYWYRQDPGQGLRLIYYSQIVNDFQKGDIAEGYSVSREKKESFPLTVTSAQKNPTAFYLCASSIALTANQPQHFGDGTRLSIL.

This clone has only a few counts. CDR3 DNA: TGTGCCAGTAGTATAGATGCGACAGACATGAACACTGAAGCTTTCTTT. It is translated as CASSIDATDMNTEAFF. The chain links TRBV19 to TRBJ1-1; D is perhaps TRBD1 (5 bases). Per the germline V gene, CDR1 is LNHDA and CDR2 is SQIVND (reference sequence). The CDR3 loop spans 16 amino acids. The V and J ends lost 0 bases and 0 bases respectively, with 11 bases between them.

This clone was detected only a few times. V usage is TRBV5-6 and J usage is TRBJ2-2; D might be TRBD2 (5 bases). Germline CDR1 and CDR2: SGHDT and YYEEEE. This CDR3 is 12 amino acids long. V lost 5 bases and J lost 5, with 7 bases in between. The CDR3 DNA reads TGTGCCAGCAGTGGCGGGACCGGGGAGCTGTTTTTT. Translated: CASSGGTGELFF. The full variable domain, its missing parts supplied by reference TRBV5-6 and TRBJ2-2, is DAGVTQSPTHLIKTRGQQVTLRCSPKSGHDTVSWYQQALGQGPQFIFQYYEEEERQRGNFPDRFSGHQFPNYSSELNVNALLLGDSALYLCASSGGTGELFFGEGSRLTVL.

The chain recombines TRBV2 with TRBJ2-1; TRBD1 matches 9 bases. The CDR3 is 16 residues long. The J segment lost 2 bases and the V segment lost 4 bases, leaving 6 bases of the junction unmatched. The germline V gene has CDR1 SNHLY and CDR2 FYNNEI. Here the CDR3 reads CASSGLGQGTYNEQFF. The CDR3 DNA reads TGTGCCAGCAGTGGCCTCGGACAGGGGACCTACAATGAGCAGTTCTTC.

This clone appeared a single time. The chain couples TRBV5-6 to TRBJ2-5; tentatively, D is TRBD2 (5 bases). Germline CDR1 and CDR2: SGHDT and YYEEEE. The length of the CDR3 is 15 residues. V was cut by 0 bases and J by 0 bases, with 9 bases left in between. The CDR3 nucleotides are TGTGCCAGCAGCTTGGAAACGGGGTACCAAGAGACCCAGTACTTC. As protein: CASSLETGYQETQYF.

The J gene is TRBJ1-4, the V gene TRBV6-5, with D tentatively TRBD1 (6 bases). Germline V gene data show CDR1 as MNHEY and CDR2 as SVGAGI. The ends were cut back, 6 bases at V and 8 bases at J, with 16 bases in the middle. The CDR3 contains 14 residues. The CDR3 region has the DNA TGTGCCAGCAGCCCGGGATCCCAGGGGGAAAAACTGTTTTTT. Its protein product is CASSPGSQGEKLFF.

J is TRBJ1-2 and V is TRBV9; 8 nucleotides line up with TRBD1. The V and J ends lost 3 bases and 0 bases, in that order; junction bases with no gene match: 10. This CDR3 contains 17 residues. Germline CDR1 and CDR2: SGDLS and YYNGEE. The CDR3 protein is CASSGTGQGPPNYGYTF. In DNA form, the CDR3 reads TGTGCCAGCAGCGGAACTGGACAGGGACCTCCTAACTATGGCTACACCTTC.

This chain uses TRBV9 with TRBJ2-2; D is possibly TRBD1 (5 bases). The CDR3 runs 17 residues. Germline lookup yields CDR1 SGDLS and CDR2 YYNGEE. V was clipped by 0 bases and J by 4 bases, with 16 bases between them. The CDR3 DNA reads as TGTGCCAGCAGCGTAGTAAGGCAGGGTGGTGTCACCGGGGAGCTGTTTTTT. Translation gives CASSVVRQGGVTGELFF.

The V gene is TRBV7-2, the J gene TRBJ2-3, with D perhaps matching TRBD1 (5 bases). The CDR3 runs to 15 residues. The V end was cut by 5 bases, the J end by 1 base, with 13 bases between. Germline V gene lookup returns CDR1 SGHTA and CDR2 FQGNSA. CDR3 nucleotides: TGTGCCAGCAGCCCCTGGCAGGGTGGCACAGATACGCAGTATTTT. Translation: CASSPWQGGTDTQYF.

This chain connects TRBV30 to TRBJ2-3, with D unresolved. CDR1 and CDR2 (germline): GTSNPN, SVGIG (reference sequence). Trimming took off 2 bases at V and 0 bases at J, with 9 bases between the two ends. The CDR3 runs to 14 residues. CDR3 protein: CAWSYSTSTDTQYF. CDR3 sequence (DNA): TGTGCCTGGAGTTACTCCACTAGCACAGATACGCAGTATTTT. Complete variable domain (other parts from reference TRBV30 and TRBJ2-3): SQTIHQWPATLVQPVGSPLSLECTVEGTSNPNLYWYRQAAGRGLQLLFYSVGIGQISSEVPQNLSASRPQDRQFILSSKKLLLSDSGFYLCAWSYSTSTDTQYFGPGTRLTVL.

In the case of this clone: At the DNA level, this CDR3 is encoded by other sequences in the same sample as well. The chain carries TRBV5-1 and TRBJ1-1; D is unclear. The CDR3 loop spans 13 amino acids. Germline V gene lookup returns CDR1 SGHRS and CDR2 YFSETQ. The V end was cut by 0 bases, the J end by 2 bases, with 5 bases between. The CDR3: CASSLDTNTEAFF. CDR3 nucleotides: TGCGCCAGCAGCTTGGACACTAACACTGAAGCTTTCTTT.

The rearrangement joins TRBV27 to TRBJ2-5, with D maybe TRBD1 (7 bases). Trimming pared 6 bases from V and 5 bases from J, leaving 13 bases between. CDR1 MNHEY and CDR2 SMNVEV come from the germline V gene (reference sequence). CDR3 size: 13 residues. The CDR3 here is CASRSGGMETQYF. CDR3 DNA sequence: TGTGCCAGCAGATCAGGGGGGATGGAGACCCAGTACTTC.